This TCR beta chain was sequenced for a study of blood T cell repertoires in COVID-19. Overall study: The United States, Italy and Spain were the sources of the acute and convalescent COVID-19 samples. From T cells, B-cell-depleted T cells, or PBMCs came the material, which was cDNA or gDNA.

Germline CDR1 and CDR2: SNHLY and FYNNEI. The CDR3 runs to 15 residues. The ends lost 6 bases at V and 4 bases at J; junction bases unmatched: 7. The authors' processing: Amplified reference gene primers provided the basis for estimating nucleated cell counts. Only in-frame clones appear in the TCRdb table, and some are missing; sequencing was by immunoSEQ multiplex PCR. For V, J and clone size, that table is used; D and trimming come from the DNA. The table records about 60,000 clones, 70% to 90% of them present only once. Sequenced input: peripheral blood. This TCR was sampled from a human donor in a cohort sampled during active COVID-19. V and J are TRBV2 and TRBJ2-3; TRBD2 aligns across 10 bases. Here the CDR3 reads CASRQSGGASDTQYF. The CDR3 DNA is TGTGCCAGCAGGCAAAGCGGGGGGGCGTCAGATACGCAGTATTTT.